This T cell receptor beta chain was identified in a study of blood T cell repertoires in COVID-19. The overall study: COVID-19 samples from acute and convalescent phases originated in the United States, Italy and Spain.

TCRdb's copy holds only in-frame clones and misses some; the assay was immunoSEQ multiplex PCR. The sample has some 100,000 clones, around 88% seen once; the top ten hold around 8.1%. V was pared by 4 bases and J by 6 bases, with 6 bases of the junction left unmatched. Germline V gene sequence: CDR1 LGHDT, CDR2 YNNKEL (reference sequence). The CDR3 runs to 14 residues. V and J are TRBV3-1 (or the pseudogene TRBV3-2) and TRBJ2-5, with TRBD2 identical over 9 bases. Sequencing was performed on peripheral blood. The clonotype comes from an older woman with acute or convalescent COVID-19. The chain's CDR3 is CASSLLAGTKTQYF. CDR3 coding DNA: TGTGCCAGCAGCCTTCTAGCGGGAACAAAGACCCAGTACTTC.